Included here is one T cell receptor (beta chain) sequence, with context. Antigen unknown. This specimen belongs to a study of CD8+ T cells in alopecia areata. Study details: Tofacitinib treatment spanned 6 to 18 months, with 6 months off drug afterward. Treated patients received severity scores based on the percentage of scalp area affected.

The study's findings and limits: For baseline CD8+ expansion, any link to response stays uncertain with one nonresponder.

RNA was isolated and reverse transcribed to cDNA, the sequencing template. Profiling relied on immunoSEQ multiplex PCR, and the TCRdb table lists in-frame clones only, not all of them. The sample contains fewer than 200,000 clones, around 58% of which appear only once. Treatment of the sample: oral pan-JAK inhibitor, 5-10 mg twice daily. CDR1 and CDR2 (germline): LNHDA, SQIVND (reference sequence). The CDR3 extends over 16 amino acids. V lost 3 bases, J lost 1 base, and 13 bases lay in between. The V and J genes are TRBV19 and TRBJ2-4, with D maybe TRBD2 (5 bases). The sequence derives from a human donor with alopecia areata. The sequences come from CD4+ T cells sorted from blood, collected at approximately week 60, from a patient treated with tofacitinib. This chain's CDR3 is CASSIFGVKAKNIQYF. As DNA, the CDR3 is TGTGCCAGTAGTATCTTCGGGGTGAAGGCCAAAAACATTCAGTACTTC.